This T cell receptor (beta chain) was observed in a study of cytomegalovirus exposure and HLA in healthy donors. This CDR3 is 14 amino acids long. V was cut by 0 bases and J by 4 bases, with 7 bases left in between. Per the germline V gene, CDR1 is LGHNA and CDR2 is YSLEER. Assay used: immunoSEQ multiplex PCR; TCRdb lists only in-frame clones, some missing. Here the sample spans tens of thousands of clones, around nine tenths being singletons. This TCR was sampled from a woman in her late teens or twenties in good health and CMV-seropositive. Input material: PBMCs. The V and J genes are TRBV4-3 and TRBJ2-1, with D perhaps matching TRBD1 (6 bases). CDR3 nucleotide sequence: TGCGCCAGCAGCCAAGATGGACAGTACAATGAGCAGTTCTTC. It translates to CASSQDGQYNEQFF.